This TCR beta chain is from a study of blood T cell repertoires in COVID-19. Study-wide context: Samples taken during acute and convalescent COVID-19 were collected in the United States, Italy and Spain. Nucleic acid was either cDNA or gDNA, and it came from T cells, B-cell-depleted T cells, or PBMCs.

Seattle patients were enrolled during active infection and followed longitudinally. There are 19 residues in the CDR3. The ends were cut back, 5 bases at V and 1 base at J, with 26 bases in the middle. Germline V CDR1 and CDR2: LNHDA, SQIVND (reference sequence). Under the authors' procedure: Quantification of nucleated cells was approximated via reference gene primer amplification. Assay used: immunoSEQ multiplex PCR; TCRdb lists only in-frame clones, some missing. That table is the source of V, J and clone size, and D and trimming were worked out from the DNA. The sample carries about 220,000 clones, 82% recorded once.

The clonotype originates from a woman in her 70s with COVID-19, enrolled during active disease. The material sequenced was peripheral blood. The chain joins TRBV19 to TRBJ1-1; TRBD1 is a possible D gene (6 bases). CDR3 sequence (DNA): TGTGCCAGTAGTGCTGGGGGCAGGGGCGCACCGCACAGGAACACTGAAGCTTTCTTT. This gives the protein CASSAGGRGAPHRNTEAFF.